This T cell receptor beta chain stems from a study of blood T cell repertoires in COVID-19. Data came from immunoSEQ multiplex PCR; TCRdb stores just in-frame clones and leaves some out. Altogether 160,000 or so clones are present, 80% being singletons, with the ten largest covering less than 4%. V trimming: 2 bases; J trimming: 0 bases; junction bases outside the gene matches: 1. Germline CDR1 reads SGHTA; CDR2 reads FQGNSA. This CDR3 contains 14 residues. The clonotype originates from a woman aged 60 to 75 who had recovered from COVID-19. The V and J genes are TRBV7-2 and TRBJ2-7; 7 bases are a match to TRBD2. The sequenced material came from PBMCs or T cells enriched from blood (not recorded which). CDR3 region: CASSLTGGSYEQYF. In nucleotides, the CDR3 is TGTGCCAGCAGCTTAACGGGGGGCTCCTACGAGCAGTACTTC.